The 25 T cell receptor beta chains listed next were all sequenced from one sample in a study of CD8+CD57+ T cells in acquired aplastic anemia. Using genomic DNA as the template, TCR beta VDJ and CDR3 profiling was carried out. TCRdb ran MiXCR on the reads and lists one entry per CDR3 protein. There are 400,000 to 500,000 distinct CDR3 sequences in the sample; 55% to 75% occur only once, and approximately 4% lies in the top ten. Sequencing was done on a sample of sorted CD4+, CD8+, or CD8+CD57+ T cells (not recorded which) from PBMCs. All receptors derive from a human donor in good health, serving as a control.

The rearrangement joins TRBV5-4 to TRBJ2-5; either TRBD1 or TRBD2 may fit D (5 bases each). The CDR3 runs to 15 residues. Germline assignment: CDR1 SGHNT and CDR2 YYREEE (reference sequence). The V and J ends lost 4 bases and 2 bases respectively, with 15 bases between them. DNA of the CDR3: TGTGCCAGCAGCCCCGTCCAGGGACCACAAGAGACCCAGTACTTC. This sequence encodes CASSPVQGPQETQYF.

As DNA, the CDR3 is TGCAGTGCTAGCGCGGAGGGGTTCGGCAGGACTTTCTTT. This translates into CSASAEGFGRTFF. This rearrangement joins TRBV20-1 to TRBJ1-1; perhaps TRBD1 as D (5 bases). V was clipped by 3 bases and J by 12 bases, with 20 bases between them. The germline V gene has CDR1 DFQATT and CDR2 SNEGSKA (reference sequence). This CDR3 region has 13 residues.

This clonotype was observed many times. The rearrangement joins TRBV7-2 to TRBJ1-1, with D perhaps TRBD1 (5 bases). V lost 5 bases to trimming and J lost 5 bases, with 18 bases between them. Looked up from germline, CDR1 is SGHTA and CDR2 is FQGNSA. The CDR3 consists of 15 residues. In DNA form, the CDR3 reads TGTGCCAGCAGCCGATGGGGGGGGGGAGGAACTGAAGCTTTCTTT. Residues: CASSRWGGGGTEAFF. Together with reference TRBV7-2 and TRBJ1-1, the CDR3 gives the full variable domain: GAGVSQSPSNKVTEKGKDVELRCDPISGHTALYWYRQSLGQGLEFLIYFQGNSAPDKSGLPSDRFSAERTGGSVSTLTIQRTQQEDSAVYLCASSRWGGGGTEAFFGQGTRLTVV.

Only a few counts were recorded for this clonotype. This chain joins TRBV9 and TRBJ2-5; 11 nucleotides align to TRBD2. The germline gives CDR1 SGDLS, CDR2 YYNGEE. The CDR3 consists of 12 residues. Trimming removed 5 bases from V and 7 bases from J; junction bases left unmatched: 1. This CDR3 is CASSTSGGTQYF. CDR3 sequence (DNA): TGTGCCAGCAGTACTAGCGGGGGGACCCAGTACTTC. Using reference TRBV9 and TRBJ2-5 for the parts outside the CDR3, the full variable domain is DSGVTQTPKHLITATGQRVTLRCSPRSGDLSVYWYQQSLDQGLQFLIQYYNGEERAKGNILERFSAQQFPDLHSELNLSSLELGDSALYFCASSTSGGTQYFGPGTRLLVL.

The V and J genes are TRBV29-1 and TRBJ2-7; D possibly corresponds to TRBD1 (6 bases). The length of the CDR3 is 12 residues. CDR1 and CDR2 (germline): SQVTM, ANQGSEA. Trimming cost V 5 bases and J 3 bases, with 11 bases left between them. The CDR3 nucleotides read TGCAGCGTTAGCCAGGGGAACTACGAGCAGTACTTC. It translates to CSVSQGNYEQYF.

This clonotype showed up just a few times. CDR3 nucleotides: TGTGCCATCAGTGGTAGCGGGCCTGGTGAAAAACTGTTTTTT. It yields the protein CAISGSGPGEKLFF. The gene calls are TRBV10-3 and TRBJ1-4; D uncertain. The germline V gene encodes CDR1 ENHRY and CDR2 SYGVKD. The CDR3 is 14 residues long. Trimming cost V 4 bases and J 7 bases, with 13 bases left between them.

This clonotype was picked up many times. The rearrangement uses TRBV7-8 and TRBJ2-5, with D possibly being TRBD2 (6 bases). V was trimmed by 8 bases and J by 4 bases, leaving 14 bases between them. This CDR3 is 13 amino acids long. Germline V gene sequence: CDR1 SGHVS, CDR2 FQNEAQ. The CDR3 spells CASLAGPRETQYF. The CDR3 DNA is TGTGCCAGCCTGGCGGGGCCGCGAGAGACCCAGTACTTC.

This sequence joins TRBV13 and TRBJ2-7; D unresolved. V shed 5 bases and J shed 0 bases, with 11 bases lying between them. This CDR3 comprises 14 residues. Germline lookup yields CDR1 PRHDT and CDR2 FYEKMQ (reference sequence). CDR3: CASSAGWGSYEQYF. DNA for the CDR3: TGTGCCAGCAGCGCCGGTTGGGGCTCCTACGAGCAGTACTTC.

A note on this clonotype: At one end, the junction sequence differs from germline, possibly due to a read error. This chain links TRBV7-2 with TRBJ1-2; no definite D call. CDR3 length equals 13 residues. The germline V gene has CDR1 SGHTA and CDR2 FQGNSA. Here the CDR3 reads CAGSRRARNENIF. CDR3 coding DNA: TGTGCCGGCAGCAGGCGCGCTAGGAATGAAAACATCTTT.

In this sample, this clonotype turned up once. This chain joins TRBV20-1 and TRBJ2-5; D unresolved. The V gene lost 3 bases and the J gene lost 5 bases, with 16 bases spanning the gap. The CDR3 has 14 amino acids. CDR1 is DFQATT and CDR2 is SNEGSKA in the germline V gene (reference sequence). The CDR3 nucleotides read TGCAGTGCTAGGACGCGGAGCACCGGGGAGACCCAGTACTTC. Residues: CSARTRSTGETQYF.

This chain connects TRBV7-6 to TRBJ1-2, with D tentatively TRBD1 (5 bases). The CDR3 contains 14 residues. In germline, CDR1 is SGHVS, CDR2 FNYEAQ. The V end was cut by 5 bases, the J end by 13 bases, with 23 bases between. The CDR3 DNA reads TGTGCCAGCAGCAGGGAGGGGCTTGGCTGTGACTCCACCTTC. It encodes CASSREGLGCDSTF.

For this clonotype: One end of the junction does not line up with germline, which may come from a read error. The gene calls are TRBV20-1 and TRBJ2-6, with D perhaps TRBD1 or TRBD2 (5 bases each). Per germline, CDR1 DFQATT and CDR2 SNEGSKA (reference sequence). This CDR3 region has 15 residues. CDR3 nucleotides: TGCAGCGCTAGGACTTGCACCTCAGGGACCAACGTCCTGACTTTC. Translating it yields CSARTCTSGTNVLTF.

The rearrangement links TRBV7-2 to TRBJ2-1; D is perhaps TRBD2 (7 bases). Germline CDR1 SGHTA, CDR2 FQGNSA. Trimming shortened V by 3 bases and J by 16 bases, and 25 bases separated the two germline ends. This CDR3 spans 15 amino acids. CDR3 in DNA: TGTGCCAGCAGCTTTACAAGGGGGGGGAACTTCGAGTATTTCTTC. Its translation: CASSFTRGGNFEYFF.

The chain couples TRBV13 to TRBJ1-2; D gene unclear. The CDR3 totals 15 residues. The germline V gene has CDR1 PRHDT and CDR2 FYEKMQ (reference sequence). V gave up 5 bases and J gave up 1 base, with 14 bases separating them. CDR3 amino acids: CASSADIQVNYGYTF. The CDR3 nucleotides read TGTGCCAGCAGCGCAGACATTCAGGTTAACTATGGCTACACCTTC.

Concerning this clonotype itself: The junction shows a germline mismatch at one end, possibly a read error. The chain links TRBV20-1 to TRBJ1-2; 7 bases line up with TRBD1. CDR3 size: 13 residues. From germline, CDR1 is DFQATT and CDR2 SNEGSKA (reference sequence). The CDR3 loop is CSARGGGEDGYTF. The CDR3, as DNA: TGCAGCGCTAGAGGGGGCGGGGAGGATGGCTACACCTTC.

Points on this clonotype: In this CDR3 the conserved last residue, phenylalanine or tryptophan, is missing, so a read error is likely. No DNA is shown, since the ends of the CDR3 on it are uncertain; the CDR3 is the one TCRdb lists. The CDR3 loop is CSVSGAMNTV. V and J are TRBV20-1 and TRBJ2-5; the D call in the table, TRBD1, was not verified against the DNA. The CDR3 region is 10 residues in length, termini included. Germline lookup yields CDR1 DFQATT and CDR2 SNEGSKA (reference sequence).

A note on this clonotype: Here the CDR3 omits its conserved ending phenylalanine or tryptophan, so a read error is the likely source. The DNA is omitted, as the CDR3 cannot be located on it reliably, and the CDR3 follows TCRdb's listing. The gene calls are TRBV7-9 and TRBJ1-2. Per the germline V gene, CDR1 is SEHNR and CDR2 is FQNEAQ (reference sequence). The CDR3 adds up to 12 amino acids, both ends counted. This CDR3 is CASSLRGPGNTL.

With respect to this clonotype: Here the CDR3 omits its conserved ending phenylalanine or tryptophan, so a read error is the likely source. It is unclear where the CDR3 begins or ends on the DNA, so no DNA is shown, and the CDR3 is as TCRdb lists it. The CDR3 region is CASRPSSSPLHFV. This chain uses TRBV7-8 with TRBJ1-2. The CDR3 comprises 13 residues, both ends counted. CDR1 is SGHVS, CDR2 FQNEAQ, per germline.

The table lists this clonotype with many counts. The gene calls are TRBV7-2 and TRBJ2-7; D ambiguous. The germline gives CDR1 SGHTA, CDR2 FQGNSA. This CDR3 spans 11 amino acids. V was pared by 5 bases and J by 3 bases, with 5 bases between. The CDR3: CASSPNYEQYF. The CDR3 DNA reads as TGTGCCAGCAGCCCCAACTACGAGCAGTACTTC. The variable domain in full, completed from reference TRBV7-2 and TRBJ2-7, reads GAGVSQSPSNKVTEKGKDVELRCDPISGHTALYWYRQSLGQGLEFLIYFQGNSAPDKSGLPSDRFSAERTGGSVSTLTIQRTQQEDSAVYLCASSPNYEQYFGPGTRLTVT.

In this sample, this clonotype turned up a few times. Compared with germline, one end of the junction differs, possibly owing to a read error. The chain carries TRBV7-9 and TRBJ2-3; no firm D call. Germline values: CDR1 SEHNR, CDR2 FQNEAQ (reference sequence). The CDR3 loop spans 14 amino acids. The CDR3 reads CASSLDKTERPSTF. The CDR3 DNA sequence: TGTGCCAGCAGCTTAGACAAAACGGAGAGACCCAGTACTTTT. Full variable domain (missing parts from reference TRBV7-9 and TRBJ2-3): DTGVSQNPRHKITKRGQNVTFRCDPISEHNRLYWYRQTLGQGPEFLTYFQNEAQLEKSRLLSDRFSAERPKGSFSTLEIQRTEQGDSAMYLCASSLDKTERPSTFGPGTRLTVL.

As concerns this clonotype: A read error may produce the germline difference seen at one junction end. The chain is built from TRBV9 and TRBJ1-1, with D possibly TRBD1 on 6 matching bases. This CDR3 spans 13 amino acids. Germline-derived CDR1 and CDR2 are SGDLS and YYNGEE. CDR3 sequence (DNA): TGTGCCAGCAGCGTAGCGGGGGCTACTGAAGCTTTTTTT. Encoded protein: CASSVAGATEAFF.

This chain joins TRBV15 and TRBJ2-7, with TRBD2 as a possible D gene (6 bases). This CDR3 spans 14 amino acids. V shed 5 bases and J shed 4 bases, with 15 bases lying between them. Germline CDR1 LNHNV, CDR2 YYDKDF (reference sequence). The CDR3 is CATSGAGGVYEQYF. The CDR3 nucleotides read TGTGCCACCAGCGGCGCCGGGGGAGTTTACGAGCAGTACTTC.

The chain has TRBV7-6 and TRBJ2-7, with 7 bases identical to TRBD2. Germline lookup yields CDR1 SGHVS and CDR2 FNYEAQ. V gave up 4 bases and J gave up 10 bases; unmatched junction bases: 13. The CDR3 is 14 residues long. The DNA of the CDR3 is TGTGCCAGCAGCTATAAACGGACTAGTTGGGGTCAGTACTTC. Protein product: CASSYKRTSWGQYF.

This rearrangement joins TRBV9 to TRBJ2-7; a possible D gene is TRBD2 (5 bases). Germline CDR1 SGDLS, CDR2 YYNGEE. V lost 4 bases and J lost 4, with 15 bases in between. The CDR3 runs to 14 residues. CDR3 in amino acids: CASSPERAHYEQYF. The CDR3 bases are TGTGCCAGCAGCCCTGAGAGGGCCCATTACGAGCAGTACTTC.

Ten or more counts support this clonotype. Here the CDR3 DNA reads TGTGCCAGCAGCTTCGCCGGACTGGGGGTGGCTGAAGCTTTCTTT. This encodes CASSFAGLGVAEAFF. The V call is TRBV7-2, the J call TRBJ1-1, with D possibly matching TRBD1 (5 bases). Germline CDR1 and CDR2: SGHTA and FQGNSA. The CDR3 is 15 residues long. The V gene lost 3 bases and the J gene lost 6 bases, with 17 bases spanning the gap.